These T cell receptor beta chains were read from a single sample in a study of blood T cell repertoires in COVID-19. The table came from immunoSEQ multiplex PCR; TCRdb's copy has only in-frame clones and leaves some out. The sample has over 150,000 clones, approximately 80% seen once. Sample: peripheral blood. These receptors all stem from a woman aged 40-49 years with COVID-19, enrolled during active disease. CDR3s include the opening cysteine and the closing phenylalanine or tryptophan. A D gene is named only where the DNA matches it firmly. The listing skips clone size in some rows; elsewhere it reads once, few, many or a size class.

CDR3 protein	CDR3 DNA	V gene	J gene	clone size	D gene
CASSSTGGLGNTIYF	TGTGCCAGCAGCTCGACAGGGGGGCTCGGAAACACCATATATTTT	TRBV5-8	TRBJ1-3	-	TRBD1
CASSQAPGFTQYF	TGTGCCAGCAGCCAGGCACCAGGGTTCACGCAGTATTTT	TRBV14	TRBJ2-3	-	-
CASREVPGELFF	TGTGCCAGCAGGGAGGTCCCCGGGGAGCTGTTTTTT	TRBV7-3	TRBJ2-2	once	-
CASSPGTGISYEQYF	TGTGCCAGCAGTCCCGGGACAGGGATCTCCTACGAGCAGTACTTC	TRBV27	TRBJ2-7	-	TRBD1
CSSSGGAGELFF	TGCAGCTCCTCCGGGGGGGCCGGGGAGCTGTTTTTT	TRBV29-1	TRBJ2-2	-	TRBD2
CSGLQGNEQFF	TGCAGCGGCTTACAGGGTAATGAGCAGTTCTTC	TRBV29-1	TRBJ2-1	few	-
CASSVAGGNNEQFF	TGTGCCAGCAGCGTAGCGGGGGGGAACAATGAGCAGTTCTTC	TRBV7-9	TRBJ2-1	-	TRBD2
CASSRRAGGTDEQFF	TGTGCCAGCAGCCGCCGAGCGGGAGGGACGGATGAGCAGTTCTTC	TRBV9	TRBJ2-1	few	TRBD2
CASSSGTGIQPQHF	TGTGCCAGCAGCTCCGGGACAGGGATCCAGCCCCAGCATTTT	TRBV13	TRBJ1-5	-	TRBD1
CASAKTPPRNYGYTF	TGTGCCAGCGCCAAAACGCCGCCTAGGAACTATGGCTACACCTTC	TRBV3-1/TRBV3-2	TRBJ1-2	-	-
CATSREPQDIYGYTF	TGTGCCACCAGCAGAGAACCACAGGACATCTATGGCTACACCTTC	TRBV15	TRBJ1-2	-	-
CASSLDSFQPQHF	TGTGCCAGCAGCTTAGACAGCTTTCAGCCCCAGCATTTT	TRBV7-8	TRBJ1-5	-	-
CASSYGDRGGFQPQHF	TGTGCCAGCAGTTACGGGGACAGGGGCGGCTTTCAGCCCCAGCATTTT	TRBV6-6	TRBJ1-5	-	TRBD1
CASSPGLANYEQYF	TGTGCCAGCAGCCCGGGACTAGCCAACTACGAGCAGTACTTC	TRBV2	TRBJ2-7	-	TRBD2
CASSVDDRARETQYF	TGTGCCAGCAGCGTAGATGACAGGGCCAGGGAGACCCAGTACTTC	TRBV9	TRBJ2-5	-	TRBD1
CASSWTGAYEQYF	TGTGCCAGCAGTTGGACAGGGGCCTACGAGCAGTACTTC	TRBV27	TRBJ2-7	-	TRBD1
CASSPTPSSYNEQFF	TGTGCCAGCAGTCCGACACCCAGCTCCTACAATGAGCAGTTCTTC	TRBV7-9	TRBJ2-1	-	-
CASSIRPGQGINSGNTIYF	TGCGCCAGCAGCATTCGTCCGGGACAGGGGATAAACTCTGGAAACACCATATATTTT	TRBV5-1	TRBJ1-3	-	TRBD1
CASSRTSAGGANVLTF	TGTGCCAGTAGTAGGACCTCAGCGGGGGGGGCCAACGTCCTGACTTTC	TRBV19	TRBJ2-6	-	TRBD2
CASSQEGQGLGTGELFF	TGTGCCAGCAGCCAAGAGGGACAGGGGCTCGGCACCGGGGAGCTGTTTTTT	TRBV4-2	TRBJ2-2	-	TRBD1
CASSPESSRTRGYTF	TGTGCCAGCAGCCCGGAGTCATCCAGGACTCGAGGCTACACCTTC	TRBV7-9	TRBJ1-2	-	-
CASSLSVMNTEAFF	TGTGCCAGCAGTTTAAGCGTTATGAACACTGAAGCTTTCTTT	TRBV28	TRBJ1-1	-	-
CASSLQGANTEAFF	TGCGCCAGCAGCTTACAGGGGGCGAACACTGAAGCTTTCTTT	TRBV5-1	TRBJ1-1	-	TRBD1
CASSPQTSGRRTGELFF	TGTGCCAGCTCACCACAAACTAGCGGGAGGAGGACCGGGGAGCTGTTTTTT	TRBV18	TRBJ2-2	-	TRBD2
CASSLETVAGELFF	TGTGCCAGCAGCTTGGAGACAGTTGCCGGGGAGCTGTTTTTT	TRBV5-5	TRBJ2-2	few	-
CASSQDSLNYGYTF	TGTGCCAGCAGCCAGGACAGCTTAAACTATGGCTACACCTTC	TRBV7-9	TRBJ1-2	-	-
CASSPPPGVEQYF	TGTGCCAGCAGCCCCCCTCCCGGGGTTGAGCAGTACTTC	TRBV7-7	TRBJ2-7	few	-
CASSLAGINQPQHF	TGTGCCAGCAGCTTAGCAGGGATCAATCAGCCCCAGCATTTT	TRBV13	TRBJ1-5	-	-
CASSFQGAVETQYF	TGCGCCAGCAGCTTCCAGGGGGCGGTGGAGACCCAGTACTTC	TRBV5-1	TRBJ2-5	-	TRBD1
CAVTGLGEQYF	TGTGCCGTTACAGGGCTGGGAGAGCAGTACTTC	TRBV3-1/TRBV3-2	TRBJ2-7	once	-
CASSQAGGLWQFF	TGTGCCAGCAGTCAGGCGGGTGGTTTATGGCAGTTCTTC	TRBV6-6	TRBJ2-1	-	-
CAIRQPNTEAFF	TGTGCCATCCGACAGCCGAACACTGAAGCTTTCTTT	TRBV10-3	TRBJ1-1	-	-
CASSQYYDRVDSPLHF	TGCGCCAGCAGTCAATATTATGACAGGGTCGATTCACCCCTCCACTTT	TRBV4-1	TRBJ1-6	-	TRBD1
CASSLGTGGRTNEKLFF	TGTGCCAGCAGTCTGGGAACAGGGGGCCGGACTAATGAAAAACTGTTTTTT	TRBV27	TRBJ1-4	few	TRBD1
CATSRDRGSTGQPQHF	TGTGCCACCAGCAGGGACAGGGGCTCCACCGGGCAGCCCCAGCATTTT	TRBV15	TRBJ1-5	-	TRBD1
CASSFEGQGGYSNQPQHF	TGTGCCAGCAGCTTTGAGGGACAGGGGGGTTACAGCAATCAGCCCCAGCATTTT	TRBV7-2	TRBJ1-5	-	TRBD1
CAISAGVGYTF	TGTGCCATCAGCGCAGGGGTTGGCTACACCTTC	TRBV10-3	TRBJ1-2	-	-